The source of this TCR beta chain is a study of human T cells and chemical hapten exposure. Study-wide results and limits: Following DPC sensitization, TCRs present above 1 in 1000 frequency showed no change. Expanded TCRs showed more large CDR3 clusters than pre-sensitization or healthy control sets. Expanded TCR counts at PT1 were positively correlated with the patch test score.

Trimming stripped 6 bases from V and 0 bases from J, with 8 bases between. The germline CDR1 and CDR2 sequences are LNHNV and YYDKDF (reference sequence). There are 14 residues in the CDR3. In TCRdb, the RACE reads were re-called with MiXCR into one record per CDR3 protein. The sample carries 20,000 to 30,000 distinct CDR3 sequences, roughly a tenth recorded once. Documented time point: patch test 2, 6 weeks after DPC sensitization. As to treatment: therapeutic diphenylcyclopropenone sensitization with weekly scalp DPC. Someone pulled total RNA out of unfractionated whole blood. Worth noting for this clonotype: Its antigen is as yet unknown.

The chain links TRBV15 to TRBJ1-4; D remains unclear. The sequencing used whole blood, collected in connection with sensitization to the hapten diphenylcyclopropenone (DPC). The receptor comes from a man aged 30 to 39 with alopecia areata. Some clones in this sample may be carry-over from other donors' samples. This CDR3 reads CATRVDATNEKLFF. CDR3 in DNA: TGTGCCACCAGGGTGGATGCAACTAATGAAAAACTGTTTTTT.